This T cell receptor (beta chain) was found in a study of T cells in Graves' hyperthyroidism and ophthalmopathy. Amplification targeted TCR beta CDR3 regions from RNA transcripts. The primer set for the first-round RT-PCR of the TCR CDR3 was HTBI. From the multiplex PCR reads, TCRdb called clonotypes with MiXCR, one entry per CDR3 protein. The repertoire holds a few hundred thousand distinct CDR3 sequences, with 15% to 20% as singletons. This clonotype was detected many times. The antigen is unknown. Overall study findings and caveats: Most clonotypes that expanded in the thyroid above 0.001 also showed up in blood.

V was cut by 8 bases and J by 6 bases, with 20 bases left in between. The CDR3 is made up of 13 amino acids. Germline CDR1 reads DFQATT; CDR2 reads SNEGSKA (reference sequence). The TCR sequence derives from a woman between 40 and 55 years old with Graves' ophthalmopathy. The rearrangement links TRBV20-1 to TRBJ2-7; D might be TRBD1 or TRBD2, each matching 5 bases. The specimen was blood. The CDR3 region has the DNA TGCAGTTTCCGGGACCCAAGCTTCCTCGAGCAGTACTTC. As protein: CSFRDPSFLEQYF.